The source of this T cell receptor beta chain is a study of post-analysis software for immune sequencing data. Points from the study as a whole: A significant reduction in normalized Chao1 diversity was observed in multiple sclerosis patients versus controls.

This clonotype was observed a handful of times. Its antigen is not known. Unique molecular identifiers featured in each of the TCR beta cDNA libraries. TCRdb re-analysed the PCR reads in MiXCR, keeping a single row per CDR3 protein. The table lists about 150,000 distinct CDR3 sequences, approximately 30% of them singletons. Source material: blood. This clonotype was obtained from a girl aged 10 to 17 with multiple sclerosis.

DNA of the CDR3: TGTGCCAGCAGCTCCCACAACTCACGGGGCAATGAGCAGTTCTTC. Protein: CASSSHNSRGNEQFF. The chain couples TRBV7-8 to TRBJ2-1; perhaps TRBD2 as D (5 bases). V was cut by 4 bases and J by 6 bases, with 16 bases left in between. The CDR3 spans 15 residues. The germline gives CDR1 SGHVS, CDR2 FQNEAQ.